This entry lists 10 T cell receptor beta chains sequenced from one sample in a study of blood T cell repertoires in COVID-19. Method: immunoSEQ multiplex PCR; TCRdb's copy keeps in-frame clones and lacks some. The sample has roughly 160,000 clones; under 90% are singletons. Sequenced sample: PBMCs or T cells enriched from blood (not recorded which). All receptors derive from a man aged 45 to 65 who had recovered from COVID-19.

This chain joins TRBV27 and TRBJ2-1; 9 bases align to TRBD2. After removal of 4 bases from V and 4 bases from J, the junction contained 5 bases not matched to a gene. This CDR3 is 15 amino acids long. Germline CDR1 reads MNHEY; CDR2 reads SMNVEV (reference sequence). The CDR3 spells CASSWGSGGYNEQFF. CDR3 sequence (DNA): TGTGCCAGCAGTTGGGGTAGCGGGGGATACAATGAGCAGTTCTTC.

This chain joins TRBV9 and TRBJ2-7; 7 bases map to TRBD2. This CDR3 spans 12 amino acids. Germline V CDR1 and CDR2: SGDLS, YYNGEE. The ends lost 7 bases at V and 5 bases at J; junction bases unmatched: 6. The CDR3 sequence is CASGRGTDEQYF. CDR3 bases: TGTGCCAGCGGGCGGGGGACTGACGAGCAGTACTTC.

This clone has more than one count but fewer than ten. The V and J genes are TRBV18 and TRBJ2-7, with 7 bases fitting TRBD1. The CDR3 covers 13 residues. Trimming took 3 bases from V and 4 from J; bases not matched to a gene: 3. CDR1 KGHSH and CDR2 LQKENI come from the germline V gene. CDR3: CASSPRGPYEQYF. The CDR3 DNA follows: TGTGCCAGCTCACCGAGGGGGCCGTACGAGCAGTACTTC.

The table lists this clone with a few counts. The genes are TRBV6-2 or TRBV6-3 and TRBJ2-7; D possibly corresponds to TRBD2 (6 bases). V lost 2 bases to trimming and J lost 4 bases, with 12 bases between them. Germline V gene data show CDR1 as MNHEY and CDR2 as SVGEGT. The CDR3 is 14 amino acids. The CDR3 DNA follows: TGTGCCAGCAGTTACGGAGGGAAGGAGTACGAGCAGTACTTC. It specifies CASSYGGKEYEQYF.

The chain uses TRBV11-2 and TRBJ1-3; D ambiguous. With 1 base removed from V and 0 bases from J, the gap between germline ends came to 16 bases. The germline V gene encodes CDR1 SGHAT and CDR2 FQNNGV. The CDR3 contains 18 residues. CDR3 sequence: CASSLGGLSGYSGNTIYF. CDR3 in DNA: TGTGCCAGCAGCTTAGGAGGCCTGTCTGGTTACTCTGGAAACACCATATATTTT.

CDR3 loop: CASSSRGAGALKTGELFF. The CDR3 DNA sequence: TGTGCCAGCAGCTCCCGAGGGGCGGGGGCGCTGAAAACCGGGGAGCTGTTTTTT. The chain joins TRBV11-2 to TRBJ2-2; D perhaps matches TRBD2 (7 bases). Germline V gene data show CDR1 as SGHAT and CDR2 as FQNNGV. V was clipped by 4 bases and J by 5 bases, with 23 bases between them. The CDR3 spans 18 residues.

The V gene is TRBV11-2, the J gene TRBJ1-6; D perhaps matches TRBD1 (5 bases). CDR1 SGHAT and CDR2 FQNNGV come from the germline V gene. Deletions cut 5 bases from V and 6 bases from J, with 8 bases between. The CDR3 runs to 13 residues. The CDR3, as DNA: TGTGCCAGCAGCCCGGGACTTAATTCACCCCTCCACTTT. It is translated as CASSPGLNSPLHF.

The rearrangement uses TRBV7-3 and TRBJ1-2; D not certain. Germline V gives CDR1 SGHTA, CDR2 FQGTGA. V gave up 6 bases and J gave up 0 bases, with 11 bases separating them. This CDR3 has 14 residues. This CDR3 reads CASRGSGANYGYTF. CDR3 sequence (DNA): TGTGCCAGCAGAGGGAGCGGCGCTAACTATGGCTACACCTTC.

The chain uses TRBV29-1 and TRBJ2-3, with D unresolved. The CDR3 runs to 12 residues. Germline CDR1 and CDR2: SQVTM and ANQGSEA. V lost 5 bases, J lost 0 bases, and 6 bases lay in between. The CDR3 protein is CSVFRSTDTQYF. The DNA of the CDR3 is TGCAGCGTTTTCCGTAGCACAGATACGCAGTATTTT.

The chain recombines TRBV4-1 with TRBJ2-5; 8 positions agree with TRBD2. Germline-derived CDR1 and CDR2 are MGHRA and YSYEKL. V lost 3 bases and J lost 1; bases outside the gene matches: 10. This CDR3 contains 17 residues. The CDR3 region has the DNA TGCGCCAGCAGCCACCATATGGCGGGGGGATTCCAAGAGACCCAGTACTTC. It encodes CASSHHMAGGFQETQYF.